This T cell receptor beta chain is drawn from a study of immune characterization of retroperitoneal liposarcoma (dated by TCRdb to between 2018 and 2020). Per the germline V gene, MNHNS is the CDR1 and SASEGT is the CDR2. Trimming leaves V shorter by 6 bases and J shorter by 10 bases, with the junction holding 12 bases beyond the gene matches. Its CDR3 holds 14 amino acids, cysteine through phenylalanine. Only the CDR3 DNA stays, 42 bases, in frame from base 1. Remarks on this clonotype: Its antigen target is currently unknown. One base away there is no much larger clone; base qualities are not given.

Libraries came from PCR. The instrument was a NextSeq 500. The public reads were run again by TCRdb, first through fastp at Q25 and then through MiXCR, and only productive beta chains were kept. Under each unique CDR3 protein, matching rows form one entry showing the most common genes and DNA. This sample comprises approximately 10,000 distinct CDR3 sequences, around a quarter of them detected only once. The top ten constitute 7.5% to 9.5% of the sample. This receptor was taken from a female donor with retroperitoneal liposarcoma. The sequenced material came from tumor tissue. The rearrangement joined TRBV6-1 to TRBJ2-1, with 7 middle bases fitting TRBD1. The CDR3 has the sequence CASSPDRAPYEQFF. At the DNA level, the sequence is TGTGCCAGCAGCCCCGACAGGGCTCCGTACGAGCAGTTCTTC.